The 10 T cell receptor beta chains below come from one sample, sequenced in a study of cytomegalovirus exposure and HLA in healthy donors. Use of 60 Vbeta and 13 Jbeta primers characterized the PCR. Clones were sequenced by immunoSEQ multiplex PCR, and TCRdb holds only the in-frame ones, with some missing. The table shows fewer than 150,000 clones, with over 75% occurring only once. Material for sequencing was PBMCs. The receptors shown here come from a man under 40 in good health.

This sequence joins TRBV4-1 and TRBJ2-1; 10 bases are shared with TRBD2. Germline CDR1 reads MGHRA; CDR2 reads YSYEKL. CDR3 length: 16 residues. The ends lost 4 bases at V and 6 bases at J; junction bases unmatched: 9. This chain's CDR3 is CASSLLAGERVNEQFF. Written as DNA, the CDR3 is TGCGCCAGCAGCCTCCTAGCGGGAGAGCGAGTCAATGAGCAGTTCTTC.

The V gene is TRBV28, the J gene TRBJ2-1; tentative D call: TRBD2 (7 bases). V lost 6 bases and J lost 1, with 16 bases in between. CDR1 and CDR2 from the germline V gene are MDHEN and SYDVKM. This CDR3 has 16 amino acids. The chain's CDR3 is CASRPRGAGSYNEQFF. DNA for the CDR3: TGTGCCAGCAGGCCCCGGGGGGCGGGATCCTACAATGAGCAGTTCTTC.

The gene calls are TRBV9 and TRBJ2-2; 9 bases line up with TRBD1. Trimming at V came to 4 bases and at J to 3 bases, leaving 4 bases not matched to a gene. From germline, CDR1 is SGDLS and CDR2 YYNGEE. The CDR3 contains 15 residues. The CDR3 here is CASSQQGAHTGELFF. The CDR3 DNA sequence: TGTGCCAGCAGCCAACAGGGGGCTCACACCGGGGAGCTGTTTTTT.

The chain is built from TRBV7-8 and TRBJ1-6, with 8 bases matching TRBD1. The V gene's germline CDR1 is SGHVS and CDR2 FQNEAQ. This CDR3 contains 17 residues. The ends lost 0 bases at V and 6 bases at J; junction bases unmatched: 7. In DNA, the CDR3 is TGTGCCAGCAGCTTAGCGCCCCAGGGGGCTAGTAATTCACCCCTCCACTTT. Protein product: CASSLAPQGASNSPLHF.

This clone occurred once. This chain connects TRBV7-3 to TRBJ2-3; D uncertain. Germline lookup yields CDR1 SGHTA and CDR2 FQGTGA. V was trimmed by 5 bases and J by 0 bases, leaving 6 bases between them. This CDR3 is built from 13 residues. CDR3 amino acids: CASSLVSTDTQYF. CDR3 bases: TGTGCCAGCAGCCTAGTTAGCACAGATACGCAGTATTTT.

The sample holds a few counts of this clone. The J gene is TRBJ1-5, the V gene TRBV19; a weak D match, TRBD1 (6 bases). The CDR3 length is 15 residues. CDR1 is LNHDA and CDR2 is SQIVND in the germline V gene (reference sequence). V gave up 2 bases and J gave up 6 bases, with 14 bases separating them. The CDR3 region is CASSIRGTTGQPQHF. The CDR3 DNA follows: TGTGCCAGTAGTATAAGGGGGACGACGGGTCAGCCCCAGCATTTT.

The rearrangement uses TRBV7-2 and TRBJ2-7; a possible D gene is TRBD1 (5 bases). The CDR3 sequence is 11 residues long. Germline V lookup: CDR1 SGHTA, CDR2 FQGNSA. V lost 3 bases and J 8 bases, leaving 8 bases between the germline ends. The CDR3 DNA is TGTGCCAGCAGCTTGGTGGACAAGCAGTACTTC. Protein: CASSLVDKQYF.

V is TRBV30 and J is TRBJ2-1, with D maybe TRBD2 (5 bases). The CDR3 sequence is 12 residues long. The germline gives CDR1 GTSNPN, CDR2 SVGIG (reference sequence). The V end was cut by 5 bases, the J end by 0 bases, with 5 bases between. The CDR3 loop is CAWGSSYNEQFF. The DNA for the CDR3 is TGTGCCTGGGGGAGCTCCTACAATGAGCAGTTCTTC.

This clone was recorded at least ten times. The J gene is TRBJ1-5, the V gene TRBV4-1; a weak D match, TRBD1 (6 bases). The CDR3 runs to 16 residues. Looked up from germline, CDR1 is MGHRA and CDR2 is YSYEKL. Trimming removed 0 bases from V and 7 bases from J, with 16 bases in between. Here the CDR3 DNA reads TGCGCCAGCAGCCAAGATCTGTCCAGGGGCCCCCAGCCCCAGCATTTT. Translated, it gives CASSQDLSRGPQPQHF.

The chain links TRBV28 to TRBJ2-6, with a possible D match to TRBD2 (5 bases). In germline, CDR1 is MDHEN, CDR2 SYDVKM. Trimming took 5 bases from V and 8 from J, leaving 13 bases between them. The CDR3 is 14 residues long. CDR3: CASSIPPGSNVLTF. In nucleotides, the CDR3 is TGTGCCAGCAGTATCCCCCCGGGATCCAACGTCCTGACTTTC.